Listed below are T cell receptor beta chains from one sample, sequenced in a study of cytomegalovirus exposure and HLA in healthy donors. Sequencing used immunoSEQ multiplex PCR; TCRdb keeps in-frame clones, though not all of them. The sample holds a few hundred thousand clones; 80% to 90% are singletons and the top ten take around 0.8%. Sequencing was performed on PBMCs. Every receptor here comes from a young woman in good health and CMV-seronegative. The CDR3 runs from the conserved cysteine through the conserved F or W. The order of the fields is V gene, D gene, clone size, CDR3 protein. D genes are given only for firm matches. Not all rows give a size; the values are once, few, many and, for expanded clones, a class.

v_call: TRBV11-2
d_call: NA
clone_size: NA
cdr3_aa: CASSPEGRQKNTEAFF

v_call: TRBV4-2
d_call: TRBD2
clone_size: NA
cdr3_aa: CASSLLSSGLTDTQYF

v_call: TRBV28
d_call: TRBD2
clone_size: NA
cdr3_aa: CASSSPLGLADAIYNEQFF

v_call: TRBV9
d_call: TRBD1
clone_size: NA
cdr3_aa: CASSVGDRGPQETQYF

v_call: TRBV5-1
d_call: NA
clone_size: NA
cdr3_aa: CASSQGSPYYEQYF

v_call: TRBV6-5
d_call: NA
clone_size: NA
cdr3_aa: CASTAGSEAFF

v_call: TRBV2
d_call: TRBD2
clone_size: once
cdr3_aa: CASRELAPAGEQYF

v_call: TRBV27
d_call: NA
clone_size: NA
cdr3_aa: CASSLSGGEDGYTF

v_call: TRBV2
d_call: TRBD1
clone_size: NA
cdr3_aa: CASSGDRDSRNTIYF

v_call: TRBV5-1
d_call: NA
clone_size: NA
cdr3_aa: CASSLGTSTDTQYF

v_call: TRBV7-8
d_call: NA
clone_size: NA
cdr3_aa: CASSLVSSGPQHF

v_call: TRBV10-1
d_call: TRBD1
clone_size: few
cdr3_aa: CASSESGTANTGELFF

v_call: TRBV7-9
d_call: NA
clone_size: NA
cdr3_aa: CASSLVPGNTIYF

v_call: TRBV6-1
d_call: TRBD2
clone_size: NA
cdr3_aa: CAIRTSGSEQYF

v_call: TRBV5-4
d_call: NA
clone_size: NA
cdr3_aa: CASSLGLRDTGELFF

v_call: TRBV23-1
d_call: NA
clone_size: few
cdr3_aa: CATPSSFTF

v_call: TRBV28
d_call: TRBD1
clone_size: NA
cdr3_aa: CASSRGQKNTEAFF

v_call: TRBV5-4
d_call: NA
clone_size: few
cdr3_aa: CASSLYGLARHEQYF

v_call: TRBV9
d_call: NA
clone_size: NA
cdr3_aa: CASSVAGEVIGELFF

v_call: TRBV7-9
d_call: TRBD2
clone_size: NA
cdr3_aa: CASSPPGRDWSDEQFF

v_call: TRBV27
d_call: TRBD1
clone_size: NA
cdr3_aa: CATRRGRNTGELFF

v_call: TRBV6-5
d_call: NA
clone_size: NA
cdr3_aa: CASSPLEIAKNIQYF

v_call: TRBV30
d_call: NA
clone_size: NA
cdr3_aa: CAWSGGTGANVLTF

v_call: TRBV27
d_call: TRBD1
clone_size: NA
cdr3_aa: CASSPLDRGEKLFF

v_call: TRBV27
d_call: NA
clone_size: NA
cdr3_aa: CASSLSRTPGNTIYF

v_call: TRBV11-3
d_call: NA
clone_size: few
cdr3_aa: CASSWGRSSYEQYF

v_call: TRBV5-1
d_call: NA
clone_size: few
cdr3_aa: CASSLDSNYGYTF

v_call: TRBV28
d_call: NA
clone_size: NA
cdr3_aa: CASSLLQSNQPQHF